The 31 T cell receptor beta chains listed next were all sequenced from one sample in a study of shared clonotypes between healthy human individuals. Clones were read by immunoSEQ multiplex PCR, and TCRdb kept only the in-frame ones, dropping some. The repertoire holds 950,000 to 1,300,000 clones, under 80% seen once, with around 1.4% in the top ten. The sample was memory CD4+ T cells sorted from blood. Regarding subset: CD45RA-negative fraction. The receptors originated from a man in his late teens or twenties in good health.

This rearrangement joins TRBV6-6 to TRBJ1-2; D is uncertain. Germline V lookup: CDR1 MNHNY, CDR2 SVGAGI (reference sequence). CDR3 length: 12 residues. V was trimmed by 0 bases and J by 8 bases, leaving 7 bases between them. The chain's CDR3 is CASSYSGNGYTF. The CDR3 nucleotides read TGTGCCAGCAGTTACTCGGGGAACGGCTACACCTTC.

V is TRBV7-2 and J is TRBJ2-1, with TRBD2 identical over 7 bases. With 1 base clipped from V and 9 bases from J, the junction kept 15 bases outside the gene matches. Per the germline V gene, CDR1 is SGHTA and CDR2 is FQGNSA. The length of the CDR3 is 17 residues. The CDR3 region has the DNA TGTGCCAGCAGCTTAGGCGCATTGTTTGGCGGGAGTTTTGAGCAGTTCTTC. Translation gives CASSLGALFGGSFEQFF.

V and J are TRBV4-3 and TRBJ2-1; D remains unclear. CDR1 LGHNA and CDR2 YSLEER come from the germline V gene. This CDR3 is 11 amino acids long. V shed 0 bases and J shed 6 bases, with 0 bases lying between them. As DNA, the CDR3 is TGCGCCAGCAGCCAAGACAATGAGCAGTTCTTC. It translates to CASSQDNEQFF.

The chain combines TRBV19 with TRBJ1-1; D gene unclear. The CDR3 consists of 13 residues. The germline V gene encodes CDR1 LNHDA and CDR2 SQIVND (reference sequence). With 4 bases removed from V and 7 bases from J, the gap between germline ends came to 13 bases. Written as DNA, the CDR3 is TGTGCCAGTAGTACGGACGGCCGCCTTGAAGCTTTCTTT. Its translation is CASSTDGRLEAFF.

The rearrangement uses TRBV7-6 and TRBJ2-2, with D perhaps matching TRBD1 (6 bases). The length of the CDR3 is 13 residues. Trimming took off 5 bases at V and 5 bases at J, with 9 bases between the two ends. The V gene's germline CDR1 is SGHVS and CDR2 FNYEAQ. The CDR3 DNA is TGTGCCAGCAGCCAAGGACAGACCGGGGAGCTGTTTTTT. The encoded protein is CASSQGQTGELFF.

This clone was seen only a few times. The rearrangement links TRBV5-6 to TRBJ1-2, with D maybe TRBD1 (6 bases). There are 14 residues in the CDR3. CDR1 SGHDT and CDR2 YYEEEE come from the germline V gene. V shed 0 bases and J shed 2 bases, with 8 bases lying between them. Written as DNA, the CDR3 is TGTGCCAGCAGCTTGGTACAGGGCAACTATGGCTACACCTTC. Protein: CASSLVQGNYGYTF.

This rearrangement joins TRBV6-5 to TRBJ2-7; D perhaps matches TRBD1 (6 bases). CDR1 MNHEY and CDR2 SVGAGI come from the germline V gene. CDR3 size: 15 residues. Between the trimmed V and J ends, which lost 6 bases and 4 bases, there was a span of 19 bases. The CDR3 nucleotides read TGTGCCAGCAGCCTAACGCTCGGACAGACGTACGAGCAGTACTTC. Its translation: CASSLTLGQTYEQYF.

The table lists this clone with a few counts. The V gene is TRBV6-5, the J gene TRBJ2-3, with D maybe TRBD1 (5 bases). Trimming took off 6 bases at V and 5 bases at J, with 12 bases between the two ends. The CDR3 covers 13 residues. Germline V CDR1 and CDR2: MNHEY, SVGAGI. The DNA of the CDR3 is TGTGCCAGCAGCCCGGACACCGGAGATACGCAGTATTTT. Amino acid sequence: CASSPDTGDTQYF.

This sequence joins TRBV19 and TRBJ1-5, with 9 bases that match TRBD1. The CDR3 covers 14 residues. CDR1 LNHDA and CDR2 SQIVND come from the germline V gene (reference sequence). The trim removed 6 bases at V and 6 bases at J, leaving 6 bases unmatched. The CDR3 sequence is CASRQGATFQPQHF. The CDR3 DNA sequence: TGTGCCAGTAGACAGGGGGCTACCTTTCAGCCCCAGCATTTT.

CDR3: CASNPGTSGNREQFF. CDR3 sequence (DNA): TGTGCCAGCAACCCCGGGACTAGCGGGAACAGGGAGCAGTTCTTC. The J gene is TRBJ2-1, the V gene TRBV6-1; 13 positions match TRBD2. Germline-derived CDR1 and CDR2 are MNHNS and SASEGT. CDR3 length equals 15 residues. Trimming removed 7 bases from V and 10 bases from J; junction bases left unmatched: 10.

The chain carries TRBV28 and TRBJ2-5, with D unresolved. The V gene's germline CDR1 is MDHEN and CDR2 SYDVKM. Between the trimmed V and J ends, which lost 8 bases and 1 base, there was a span of 11 bases. This CDR3 has 13 residues. The CDR3 region has the DNA TGTGCCAGCCAGCCAGGTTTCCAAGAGACCCAGTACTTC. Its protein is CASQPGFQETQYF.

The V and J genes are TRBV4-1 and TRBJ2-6; TRBD2 is a possible D gene (7 bases). V was trimmed by 6 bases and J by 1 base, leaving 19 bases between them. Germline V gives CDR1 MGHRA, CDR2 YSYEKL. The CDR3 totals 18 residues. CDR3 sequence reads: CASRVPGGGGSGANVLTF. CDR3 DNA sequence: TGCGCCAGCAGGGTACCAGGAGGGGGAGGGTCTGGGGCCAACGTCCTGACTTTC.

This clone was recorded once. This chain uses TRBV7-8 with TRBJ2-2; no firm D call. The germline gives CDR1 SGHVS, CDR2 FQNEAQ. The CDR3 extends over 15 amino acids. V was pared by 4 bases and J by 1 base, with 10 bases between. The CDR3 region has the DNA TGTGCCAGCAGCTCTTATTGGGGGAACACCGGGGAGCTGTTTTTT. As protein: CASSSYWGNTGELFF.

V is TRBV11-3 and J is TRBJ2-7; 10 bases align to TRBD1. Trimming cost V 4 bases and J 2 bases; bases outside gene matches: 5. The germline CDR1 and CDR2 sequences are SGHNT and YENEEA. The CDR3 spans 15 residues. The DNA for the CDR3 is TGTGCCAGCAGCTCAGGACAGGGGGGAACCTACGAGCAGTACTTC. As protein: CASSSGQGGTYEQYF.

V is TRBV12-1 and J is TRBJ2-7. TRBV12-1 corresponds to a pseudogene. The CDR3 contains 17 residues. CDR3 protein: CASSARNVGWCSYEQYF. The CDR3 nucleotides read TGTGCCAGCAGCGCGCGAAATGTAGGGTGGTGCTCCTACGAGCAGTACTTC.

This chain joins TRBV12-2 and TRBJ2-7. TRBV12-2 is classified as a pseudogene. This CDR3 contains 14 residues. DNA for the CDR3: TGTGCAAGTCGCTTAGCGGCCGGATACTACGAGCAGTACTTC. It specifies CASRLAAGYYEQYF.

The chain couples TRBV27 to TRBJ1-2; 9 bases fit TRBD1. Germline lookup yields CDR1 MNHEY and CDR2 SMNVEV (reference sequence). CDR3 length: 17 amino acids. V shed 2 bases and J 5 bases; nucleotides not matched to a gene: 12. The CDR3 spells CASSLAGQGSFRYGYTF. In nucleotides, the CDR3 is TGTGCCAGCAGTTTAGCCGGACAGGGGAGTTTTAGGTATGGCTACACCTTC.

This clone was seen a single time. J is TRBJ1-5 and V is TRBV13; 7 nucleotides match TRBD1. The germline gives CDR1 PRHDT, CDR2 FYEKMQ (reference sequence). V dropped 3 bases and J dropped 2; count of bases not matched to a gene: 4. The CDR3 runs to 15 residues. The CDR3 protein is CASSFGRGGNQPQHF. The CDR3 DNA sequence: TGTGCCAGCAGCTTCGGCAGGGGGGGCAATCAGCCCCAGCATTTT.

J is TRBJ1-5 and V is TRBV19; D remains ambiguous. CDR1 is LNHDA and CDR2 is SQIVND in the germline V gene (reference sequence). Trimming cost V 7 bases and J 7 bases, with 17 bases left between them. The length of the CDR3 is 14 residues. CDR3 nucleotide sequence: TGTGCCAGTACCCCCTCGAACAGAGGACAGCCCCAGCATTTT. This encodes CASTPSNRGQPQHF.

This clone was seen a handful of times. The chain recombines TRBV7-2 with TRBJ2-7; 7 bases align to TRBD2. This CDR3 contains 14 residues. Germline CDR1 SGHTA, CDR2 FQGNSA. With V trimmed by 5 bases and J by 4 bases, 8 bases remained unmatched. This chain's CDR3 is CASSLSAGPYEQYF. CDR3 in DNA: TGTGCCAGCAGCCTCTCAGCGGGACCTTACGAGCAGTACTTC.

This clone was detected only a few times. The chain is built from TRBV5-4 and TRBJ2-7; possibly TRBD1 for D (5 bases). Germline V gene sequence: CDR1 SGHNT, CDR2 YYREEE (reference sequence). The CDR3 has 14 residues. Trimming removed 0 bases at V and 4 bases at J, with 11 bases between. CDR3 DNA: TGTGCCAGCAGCTTGGCCGACAGTGTTTACGAGCAGTACTTC. It yields the protein CASSLADSVYEQYF. The variable domain in full, completed from reference TRBV5-4 and TRBJ2-7, reads ETGVTQSPTHLIKTRGQQVTLRCSSQSGHNTVSWYQQALGQGPQFIFQYYREEENGRGNFPPRFSGLQFPNYSSELNVNALELDDSALYLCASSLADSVYEQYFGPGTRLTVT.

J is TRBJ2-1 and V is TRBV27; 13 nucleotides align to TRBD2. Trimming cost V 6 bases and J 8 bases; bases outside gene matches: 4. This CDR3 has 14 residues. Germline V lookup: CDR1 MNHEY, CDR2 SMNVEV (reference sequence). The CDR3 region has the DNA TGTGCCAGCAGCCGGACTAGCGGGAGCTATGAGCAGTTCTTC. Residues: CASSRTSGSYEQFF.

In this sample, this clone turned up a few times. This CDR3 reads CASSKVFEEAGGPSDEQYF. The CDR3 DNA reads as TGTGCCAGCAGCAAAGTGTTTGAGGAAGCGGGGGGGCCGTCCGACGAGCAGTACTTC. The chain uses TRBV21-1 and TRBJ2-7; TRBD2, as called in the table, went unchecked against the DNA. TRBV21-1 is tagged as a pseudogene. The CDR3 has 19 amino acids.

The J gene is TRBJ2-6, the V gene TRBV7-2; 10 positions agree with TRBD2. CDR3 length: 17 residues. Per germline, CDR1 SGHTA and CDR2 FQGNSA. The V and J ends lost 4 bases and 0 bases, in that order; junction bases with no gene match: 3. CDR3: CASSSSSGGSGANVLTF. As DNA, the CDR3 is TGTGCCAGCAGCTCTTCTAGCGGGGGCTCTGGGGCCAACGTCCTGACTTTC.

This clone was seen a single time. The J gene is TRBJ2-5, the V gene TRBV5-5; D perhaps matches TRBD1 (6 bases). V lost 4 bases, J lost 4 bases, and 17 bases lay in between. CDR1 is SGHKS and CDR2 is YYEKEE in the germline V gene (reference sequence). This CDR3 region has 15 residues. As DNA, the CDR3 is TGTGCCAGCAGCCAACAGGGAAGGGGAAGAGAGACCCAGTACTTC. It is translated as CASSQQGRGRETQYF.

The CDR3 reads CSARDRGTQYF. The CDR3 coding sequence is TGCAGTGCTAGAGATAGGGGGACCCAGTACTTC. This chain joins TRBV20-1 and TRBJ2-5; perhaps TRBD1 as D (5 bases). The CDR3 is made up of 11 amino acids. Germline assignment: CDR1 DFQATT and CDR2 SNEGSKA (reference sequence). V lost 0 bases to trimming and J lost 7 bases, with 6 bases between them.

The chain combines TRBV5-1 with TRBJ2-7; D not certain. Between the trimmed V and J ends, which lost 0 bases and 3 bases, there was a span of 13 bases. This CDR3 has 15 residues. Germline V gene data show CDR1 as SGHRS and CDR2 as YFSETQ. CDR3 loop: CASSLGGSQSYEQYF. The DNA for the CDR3 is TGCGCCAGCAGCTTGGGCGGCAGCCAAAGCTACGAGCAGTACTTC.

This rearrangement joins TRBV2 to TRBJ2-5; possible D gene TRBD2, 5 bases. V was shortened by 5 bases and J by 5 bases, with 15 bases between the two germline ends. From germline, CDR1 is SNHLY and CDR2 FYNNEI. This CDR3 is built from 14 residues. The CDR3 sequence is CASSSVGVRETQYF. The CDR3 bases are TGTGCCAGCAGTTCAGTCGGGGTACGGGAGACCCAGTACTTC.

Points on this clone: Germline and junction disagree at one end, which may indicate a read error. The CDR3 bases are TGTGCCGGCAGTGAAAGCACAGGGGTGCGGAACTATGGCTACACCTTC. It codes for CAGSESTGVRNYGYTF. This chain links TRBV6-1 with TRBJ1-2; 7 bases fit TRBD1. The germline V gene encodes CDR1 MNHNS and CDR2 SASEGT. There are 16 residues in the CDR3.

A few counts support this clone. V and J are TRBV10-3 and TRBJ2-2; a possible D gene is TRBD1 (6 bases). CDR3 length: 17 amino acids. The V gene's germline CDR1 is ENHRY and CDR2 SYGVKD. V was cut by 0 bases and J by 0 bases, with 11 bases left in between. In DNA form, the CDR3 reads TGTGCCATCAGTGAGTCGTTAAGGACAGCGAACACCGGGGAGCTGTTTTTT. It encodes CAISESLRTANTGELFF.

This chain joins TRBV7-6 and TRBJ2-5; no clear D. CDR1 SGHVS and CDR2 FNYEAQ come from the germline V gene. Trimming cost V 5 bases and J 0 bases, with 10 bases left between them. The CDR3 runs to 14 residues. CDR3 DNA: TGTGCCAGCAGCCACGGCAGAAACCAAGAGACCCAGTACTTC. Residues: CASSHGRNQETQYF.